This TCR beta chain was found in a study of human T cells and chemical hapten exposure. Whole-study results and caveats: Significantly more large CDR3 similarity clusters were formed by expanded TCRs than by controls.

For this clonotype: Its antigen is not known.

Sample time point: patch test 3, about 24 weeks after DPC sensitization. Treatment reported: therapeutic diphenylcyclopropenone sensitization with weekly scalp DPC. CDR1 and CDR2 (germline): LGHDT, YNNKEL (reference sequence). After removal of 3 bases from V and 8 bases from J, the junction contained 8 bases not matched to a gene. The CDR3 has 15 amino acids. TCRdb re-called the RACE reads with MiXCR, one entry per CDR3 protein. This sample carries roughly 90,000 distinct CDR3 sequences, approximately 11% of them seen once, and the ten largest clones take 0.85% to 1.2%. Specimen: whole blood, collected in connection with sensitization to the hapten diphenylcyclopropenone (DPC). The receptor was isolated from a woman aged 30 to 39 with alopecia areata. Some clones in this sample may be carry-over from other donors' samples. The genes are TRBV3-1 and TRBJ1-2; 11 positions match TRBD1. This CDR3 reads CASSQHGQGAHGYTF. The CDR3 nucleotides read TGTGCCAGCAGCCAGCACGGACAGGGGGCCCACGGCTACACCTTC. Complete variable domain (other parts from reference TRBV3-1 and TRBJ1-2): DTAVSQTPKYLVTQMGNDKSIKCEQNLGHDTMYWYKQDSKKFLKIMFSYNNKELIINETVPNRFSPKSPDKAHLNLHINSLELGDSAVYFCASSQHGQGAHGYTFGSGTRLTVV.